The 10 T cell receptor beta chains presented below share a single source sample, sequenced in a study of T cell responses to AZD1222 COVID-19 vaccine. Measured with immunoSEQ multiplex PCR; TCRdb has only the in-frame clones, and not every one. The sample gives more than 95,000 clones, around 89% of which show up once; 7.5% is in the top ten. Material: peripheral blood, obtained on day 0 of AZD1222 vaccination. The receptors come from an adult in good health.

This chain joins TRBV5-1 and TRBJ2-7, with D possibly being TRBD1 (8 bases). Per the germline V gene, CDR1 is SGHRS and CDR2 is YFSETQ. This CDR3 spans 13 amino acids. V lost 4 bases, J lost 5 bases, and 13 bases lay in between. CDR3 DNA: TGCGCCAGCAGCGTTACAGGGGGGGACGAGCAGTACTTC. It translates to CASSVTGGDEQYF.

The gene calls are TRBV27 and TRBJ2-5; D unclear. Germline V gives CDR1 MNHEY, CDR2 SMNVEV (reference sequence). V was clipped by 3 bases and J by 7 bases, with 12 bases between them. The CDR3 is 13 amino acids. The CDR3 bases are TGTGCCAGCAGTTTCGACGGGTATGGGACCCAGTACTTC. It yields the protein CASSFDGYGTQYF.

The count of this clone is one. This chain joins TRBV18 and TRBJ1-5; 7 positions match TRBD1. The CDR3 covers 14 residues. Unmatched junction bases numbered 9, after V lost 9 bases and J lost 4 bases. CDR1 and CDR2 (germline): KGHSH, LQKENI. CDR3 sequence: CASSQGVGNQPQHF. Written as DNA, the CDR3 is TGTGCCAGTAGTCAGGGGGTAGGGAATCAGCCCCAGCATTTT.

The J gene is TRBJ2-1, the V gene TRBV7-9, with 11 bases aligning to TRBD2. The trim removed 4 bases at V and 1 base at J, leaving 9 bases unmatched. This CDR3 spans 18 amino acids. Looked up from germline, CDR1 is SEHNR and CDR2 is FQNEAQ (reference sequence). The CDR3 reads CASSSQTSGTGSYNEQFF. Written as DNA, the CDR3 is TGTGCCAGCAGCTCACAGACTAGCGGGACGGGGTCCTACAATGAGCAGTTCTTC.

The chain couples TRBV11-2 to TRBJ1-2, with a possible D match to TRBD1 (5 bases). CDR1 and CDR2 (germline): SGHAT, FQNNGV. CDR3 length: 15 residues. V lost 5 bases and J lost 1, with 14 bases in between. The CDR3: CASSNRDSVNYGYTF. CDR3 coding DNA: TGTGCCAGCAGCAACCGGGACTCTGTTAACTATGGCTACACCTTC.

The rearrangement joins TRBV7-2 to TRBJ2-7; D may be TRBD1 (5 bases). This CDR3 comprises 16 residues. Germline CDR1 and CDR2: SGHTA and FQGNSA. Trimming stripped 4 bases from V and 0 bases from J, with 16 bases between. CDR3 bases: TGTGCCAGCAGCTCCAAGGGGCACCTGAGCTCCTACGAGCAGTACTTC. Its translation: CASSSKGHLSSYEQYF.

The gene calls are TRBV7-3 and TRBJ2-5; D may match TRBD1 or TRBD2 (6 bases each). Germline V gene data show CDR1 as SGHTA and CDR2 as FQGTGA. The length of the CDR3 is 15 residues. V lost 5 bases to trimming and J lost 4 bases, with 17 bases between them. The CDR3 bases are TGTGCCAGCAGCGCAGGAGGGGGGCAGGGAGAGACCCAGTACTTC. It is translated as CASSAGGGQGETQYF.

The chain joins TRBV27 to TRBJ2-3; D possibly corresponds to TRBD1 (5 bases). With 4 bases removed from V and 3 bases from J, the gap between germline ends came to 11 bases. Germline V CDR1 and CDR2: MNHEY, SMNVEV (reference sequence). This CDR3 comprises 14 residues. The CDR3 reads CASSWQGATDTQYF. The CDR3 DNA reads as TGTGCCAGCAGTTGGCAGGGTGCAACAGATACGCAGTATTTT.

The gene calls are TRBV2 and TRBJ1-5; 7 nucleotides agree with TRBD1. Germline CDR1 SNHLY, CDR2 FYNNEI. V shed 5 bases, J shed 6 bases, and the junction held 7 bases outside the gene matches. There are 14 residues in the CDR3. The CDR3 DNA reads as TGTGCCAGCAGTTGGGACAGTAAGTTTCAGCCCCAGCATTTT. Its protein product is CASSWDSKFQPQHF.

This clone has only one observation. The chain is built from TRBV19 and TRBJ1-1; D remains unclear. V lost 3 bases and J lost 10, with 12 bases in between. The CDR3 has 12 residues. The germline V gene encodes CDR1 LNHDA and CDR2 SQIVND (reference sequence). The CDR3 DNA is TGTGCCAGTAGTATCGGGTTCCGAACAGCTTTCTTT. It encodes CASSIGFRTAFF.